This entry features one T cell receptor (beta chain) sequence. Its antigen is not known. PBMCs were collected from an approximately 9.3 ml volume of fresh peripheral blood. The source of the sample is a study of T cells in Graves' hyperthyroidism and ophthalmopathy. Germline CDR1 is MNHEY and CDR2 is SVGEGT. The CDR3 has 13 residues. V lost 7 bases, J lost 3 bases, and 5 bases stayed unmatched. Findings and caveats of the study: Most clonotypes that expanded in the thyroid above 0.001 also showed up in blood.

It was RNA transcripts that yielded the amplified TCR beta CDR3 regions. During a first-round RT-PCR of the TCR CDR3, the HTBI primer set was used. TCRdb independently ran MiXCR on the multiplex PCR reads; one entry per CDR3 protein. The data contain around 760,000 distinct CDR3 sequences, 30% to 40% of them singletons. The clonotype comes from a woman aged 40-49 years with Graves' hyperthyroidism. The sequenced sample consisted of blood. The rearrangement links TRBV6-2 or TRBV6-3 to TRBJ1-2; TRBD1 matches at 7 bases. CDR3 protein: CASTDRADYGYTF. CDR3 in DNA: TGTGCCAGCACCGACAGGGCTGACTATGGCTACACCTTC.